This T cell receptor (beta chain) was profiled in a study of identical twins. Concerning this clonotype itself: Its specificity is not known.

V lost 4 bases to trimming and J lost 5 bases; unmatched junction nucleotides: 9. Germline CDR1 reads SNHLY; CDR2 reads FYNNEI. The length of the CDR3 is 15 residues. Study-level findings and limits: Fewer insertions were carried by abundant cord blood beta clonotypes, but none was seen in memory repertoires.

Using its own MiXCR run on the 5' RACE reads, TCRdb lists one record per CDR3 protein. Of some 690,000 distinct CDR3 sequences in the sample, 21% were seen once. The same data also contributed to another study, on T cells expressing NK-cell markers.

This chain connects TRBV2 to TRBJ2-5, with 8 bases matching TRBD2. The TCR originated in a woman aged 18-29 years in good health. Sequenced sample: PBMCs. This CDR3 is CASSGFGRAGETQYF. In DNA form, the CDR3 reads TGTGCCAGCAGTGGTTTCGGGAGGGCCGGGGAGACCCAGTACTTC.